These 27 T cell receptor beta chains were all obtained from the same sample, sequenced in a study of blood T cell repertoires in COVID-19. The data were produced by immunoSEQ multiplex PCR, yet TCRdb's version contains in-frame clones alone and is incomplete. The sample yields 150,000 to 200,000 clones, 80% to 85% seen once. Sample: peripheral blood. The receptors were gathered from a human donor with acute or convalescent COVID-19. The donor label of this sample is uncertain.

On this clone itself: Within the sample, other DNA sequences also encode this same CDR3. V is TRBV28 and J is TRBJ1-2, with 7 positions matching TRBD1. The germline CDR1 and CDR2 sequences are MDHEN and SYDVKM. CDR3 size: 13 residues. V dropped 5 bases and J dropped 4; count of bases not matched to a gene: 4. The CDR3 reads CASSPDRVYGYTF. CDR3 DNA sequence: TGTGCCAGCAGTCCCGACAGGGTCTATGGCTACACCTTC.

A single count supports this clone. The chain joins TRBV6-5 to TRBJ1-1; D remains ambiguous. The CDR3 is 14 residues long. V was trimmed by 7 bases and J by 4 bases, leaving 16 bases between them. CDR1 is MNHEY, CDR2 SVGAGI, per germline. The CDR3 nucleotides are TGTGCCAGCATAGCCGGGTCGGGTAGCACTGAAGCTTTCTTT. Translated, it gives CASIAGSGSTEAFF.

The genes are TRBV27 and TRBJ1-1; 9 nucleotides match TRBD1. Trimming at V came to 5 bases and at J to 7 bases, leaving 11 bases not matched to a gene. This CDR3 spans 15 amino acids. Per the germline V gene, CDR1 is MNHEY and CDR2 is SMNVEV (reference sequence). DNA for the CDR3: TGTGCCAGCAGTCCGCGCCGGGACAGGGTGGATGAAGCTTTCTTT. It is translated as CASSPRRDRVDEAFF.

This chain uses TRBV14 with TRBJ2-5, with D perhaps matching TRBD1 (6 bases). CDR1 is SGHDN and CDR2 is FVKESK in the germline V gene. The CDR3 consists of 13 residues. Between the trimmed V and J ends, which lost 6 bases and 3 bases, there was a span of 11 bases. The CDR3 loop is CASSSYREETQYF. In DNA, the CDR3 is TGTGCCAGCAGTTCCTACAGGGAAGAGACCCAGTACTTC.

The rearrangement links TRBV6-6 to TRBJ2-7, with 9 bases identical to TRBD1. CDR1 MNHNY and CDR2 SVGAGI come from the germline V gene (reference sequence). The CDR3 runs 16 residues. After removal of 6 bases from V and 2 bases from J, the junction contained 11 bases not matched to a gene. CDR3 loop: CASRISGTGNTYEQYF. For the CDR3, the DNA is TGTGCCAGCAGAATCTCCGGGACAGGGAATACCTACGAGCAGTACTTC.

The V call is TRBV5-3, the J call TRBJ1-5; D not resolved. TRBV5-3 is designated an ORF whose function remains uncertain. This CDR3 has 8 amino acids. V lost 4 bases, J lost 13 bases, and 3 bases lay in between. Written as DNA, the CDR3 is TGTGCCAGAAGCCTACAGCATTTT. This sequence encodes CARSLQHF.

This clone appeared once. The chain has TRBV9 and TRBJ1-1; D might be TRBD1 (5 bases). V was cut by 3 bases and J by 0 bases, with 6 bases left in between. Looked up from germline, CDR1 is SGDLS and CDR2 is YYNGEE. The CDR3 has 13 residues. As DNA, the CDR3 is TGTGCCAGCAGCGCAGGGTTGAACACTGAAGCTTTCTTT. Protein: CASSAGLNTEAFF.

This clone was counted only a few times. The V call is TRBV30, the J call TRBJ1-4, with 8 bases fitting TRBD1. CDR1 GTSNPN and CDR2 SVGIG come from the germline V gene (reference sequence). The CDR3 is 16 amino acids. V was pared by 3 bases and J by 8 bases, with 14 bases of the junction left unmatched. CDR3 in amino acids: CAWRGGSTGASEKLFF. CDR3 sequence (DNA): TGTGCCTGGAGGGGGGGGTCGACAGGGGCAAGCGAAAAACTGTTTTTT.

The chain combines TRBV28 with TRBJ1-2; 9 bases align to TRBD1. From germline, CDR1 is MDHEN and CDR2 SYDVKM. V dropped 1 base and J dropped 8; count of bases not matched to a gene: 8. The CDR3 contains 15 residues. The CDR3 loop reads CASSLYGTGPGGYTF. CDR3 DNA sequence: TGTGCCAGCAGTTTATATGGGACAGGGCCTGGCGGCTACACCTTC.

The V gene is TRBV4-2, the J gene TRBJ1-1; possibly TRBD1 for D (5 bases). The CDR3 length is 17 residues. CDR1 LGHNA and CDR2 YNFKEQ come from the germline V gene. V lost 2 bases and J lost 2, with 18 bases in between. This CDR3 is CASSQTTSGGVNTEAFF. The CDR3 DNA is TGTGCCAGCAGCCAAACCACGTCAGGAGGGGTTAACACTGAAGCTTTCTTT.

J is TRBJ2-1 and V is TRBV5-1; the match to TRBD2 covers 13 bases. With 3 bases clipped from V and 6 bases from J, the junction kept 0 bases outside the gene matches. The CDR3 covers 14 residues. Germline V gene lookup returns CDR1 SGHRS and CDR2 YFSETQ. CDR3 region: CASSWTSGSNEQFF. The CDR3 DNA is TGCGCCAGCAGCTGGACTAGCGGGAGCAATGAGCAGTTCTTC. Full variable domain (outside the CDR3, taken from reference TRBV5-1 and TRBJ2-1): KAGVTQTPRYLIKTRGQQVTLSCSPISGHRSVSWYQQTPGQGLQFLFEYFSETQRNKGNFPGRFSGRQFSNSRSEMNVSTLELGDSALYLCASSWTSGSNEQFFGPGTRLTVL.

This clone was seen only a few times. The chain couples TRBV3-1 (or the pseudogene TRBV3-2) to TRBJ2-7; the match to TRBD2 covers 8 bases. Germline CDR1 is LGHDT and CDR2 is YNNKEL (reference sequence). The CDR3 extends over 16 amino acids. The junction had 16 bases not matched to a gene; V was cut back by 4 bases and J by 8 bases. This chain's CDR3 is CASSPPGSGSDQQQYF. DNA of the CDR3: TGTGCCAGCAGCCCCCCAGGAAGCGGGAGTGATCAGCAGCAGTACTTC.

The chain employs TRBV2 and TRBJ2-3; 8 bases line up with TRBD2. V lost 0 bases, J lost 5 bases, and 4 bases stayed unmatched. Germline assignment: CDR1 SNHLY and CDR2 FYNNEI. There are 15 residues in the CDR3. CDR3 in DNA: TGTGCCAGCAGTGAAGCCGCGGGGGGTGGAGATACGCAGTATTTT. The encoded protein is CASSEAAGGGDTQYF.

Points on this clone: Other DNA sequences of this sample code for an identical CDR3. This chain uses TRBV30 with TRBJ2-3; D gene unclear. Trimming cost V 2 bases and J 2 bases, with 5 bases left between them. The CDR3 contains 12 residues. Germline V gene lookup returns CDR1 GTSNPN and CDR2 SVGIG (reference sequence). The CDR3 DNA sequence: TGTGCCTGGAGTCGAGACACAGATACGCAGTATTTT. It specifies CAWSRDTDTQYF.

This chain uses TRBV7-9 with TRBJ1-6; tentatively, D is TRBD1 (5 bases). Trimming took off 3 bases at V and 5 bases at J, with 8 bases between the two ends. The germline V gene has CDR1 SEHNR and CDR2 FQNEAQ (reference sequence). CDR3 size: 14 residues. The CDR3 DNA follows: TGTGCCAGCAGCTTTGACAGCGATAATTCACCCCTCCACTTT. As protein: CASSFDSDNSPLHF.

The genes are TRBV12-1 and TRBJ1-1; the DNA was not used to check the table's D call, TRBD1. TRBV12-1 is a listed pseudogene. The CDR3 is made up of 15 amino acids. Here the CDR3 DNA reads TGTGCCAGCAGCTTTGCGGGGACAGGGGGCACTGAAGCTTTCTTT. Protein: CASSFAGTGGTEAFF.

This chain connects TRBV10-3 to TRBJ1-3; a weak D match, TRBD1 (6 bases). This CDR3 comprises 14 residues. The germline V gene encodes CDR1 ENHRY and CDR2 SYGVKD. The germline V and J ends were trimmed by 6 bases and 0 bases, with 9 bases remaining between them. The CDR3 is CAIRDSFSGNTIYF. Here the CDR3 DNA reads TGTGCCATCAGGGACAGCTTCTCTGGAAACACCATATATTTT.

V and J are TRBV3-1 (or the pseudogene TRBV3-2) and TRBJ2-3; 11 bases match TRBD2. Unmatched junction bases numbered 10, after V lost 4 bases and J lost 1 base. The CDR3 covers 18 residues. Germline CDR1 and CDR2: LGHDT and YNNKEL (reference sequence). The CDR3 nucleotides are TGTGCCAGCAGCCCCGTTAATAGCGGGGGGGAGGGCACAGATACGCAGTATTTT. It codes for CASSPVNSGGEGTDTQYF.

V gene TRBV6-1 combines with J gene TRBJ2-2, with 14 bases matching TRBD2. This CDR3 spans 16 amino acids. V was pared by 4 bases and J by 7 bases, with 5 bases of the junction left unmatched. The V gene's germline CDR1 is MNHNS and CDR2 SASEGT. This chain's CDR3 is CASSGGTSGRHGELFF. The CDR3 nucleotides read TGTGCCAGCAGTGGAGGGACTAGCGGGAGACACGGGGAGCTGTTTTTT.

The chain has TRBV27 and TRBJ1-4, with 8 bases lining up with TRBD1. Germline CDR1 is MNHEY and CDR2 is SMNVEV (reference sequence). V trimming: 3 bases; J trimming: 8 bases; junction bases outside the gene matches: 8. The CDR3 loop spans 15 amino acids. The CDR3 loop reads CASSFGQGKREKLFF. CDR3 DNA: TGTGCCAGCAGTTTTGGACAGGGAAAAAGAGAAAAACTGTTTTTT.

The chain carries TRBV28 and TRBJ1-3; maybe TRBD1 (5 bases). Deletions cut 5 bases from V and 0 bases from J, with 17 bases between. This CDR3 is 17 amino acids long. Germline loops: CDR1 MDHEN, CDR2 SYDVKM. CDR3 protein: CASSLPTTGFSGNTIYF. The CDR3 DNA reads TGTGCCAGCAGTCTCCCAACAACAGGTTTCTCTGGAAACACCATATATTTT.

This sequence joins TRBV3-1 (or the pseudogene TRBV3-2) and TRBJ2-3, with TRBD2 matching 10 bases. Trimming at V came to 3 bases and at J to 1 base, leaving 1 base not matched to a gene. CDR1 and CDR2 from the germline V gene are LGHDT and YNNKEL (reference sequence). The CDR3 length is 15 residues. CDR3: CASSHGLAGTDTQYF. Written as DNA, the CDR3 is TGTGCCAGCAGCCATGGACTAGCGGGCACAGATACGCAGTATTTT.

This chain uses TRBV27 with TRBJ2-7; D might be TRBD2 (7 bases). CDR3 length: 15 residues. Germline V CDR1 and CDR2: MNHEY, SMNVEV (reference sequence). Trimming removed 2 bases from V and 1 base from J, with 12 bases in between. The CDR3: CASSLRGGASYEQYF. The CDR3 DNA reads as TGTGCCAGCAGTTTACGAGGGGGGGCATCCTACGAGCAGTACTTC.

This clone was counted many times. The chain recombines TRBV2 with TRBJ2-1; 7 bases are shared with TRBD2. Germline V gene lookup returns CDR1 SNHLY and CDR2 FYNNEI. The CDR3 runs to 16 residues. Losses at the gene ends were 3 bases for V and 0 bases for J; bases not matched to a gene: 5. The CDR3 is CASSDSRGSSYNEQFF. CDR3 nucleotide sequence: TGTGCCAGCAGTGATTCGCGGGGGAGCTCCTACAATGAGCAGTTCTTC.

This chain connects TRBV7-9 to TRBJ2-3, with 11 nucleotides matching TRBD2. The J segment lost 3 bases and the V segment lost 0 bases, leaving 5 bases of the junction unmatched. The CDR3 covers 17 residues. Germline V lookup: CDR1 SEHNR, CDR2 FQNEAQ (reference sequence). The CDR3 region is CASSLAVAGGGTDTQYF. The CDR3 DNA is TGTGCCAGCAGCTTAGCGGTAGCGGGAGGGGGGACAGATACGCAGTATTTT.

The gene calls are TRBV7-2 and TRBJ2-7; TRBD2 is a possible D gene (6 bases). The CDR3 runs to 15 residues. V was pared by 2 bases and J by 0 bases, with 11 bases between. CDR1 is SGHTA and CDR2 is FQGNSA in the germline V gene. The CDR3 sequence: CASSLTGVSSYEQYF. The CDR3 coding sequence is TGTGCCAGCAGCTTAACGGGGGTCAGCTCCTACGAGCAGTACTTC. The variable domain in full, completed from reference TRBV7-2 and TRBJ2-7, reads GAGVSQSPSNKVTEKGKDVELRCDPISGHTALYWYRQSLGQGLEFLIYFQGNSAPDKSGLPSDRFSAERTGGSVSTLTIQRTQQEDSAVYLCASSLTGVSSYEQYFGPGTRLTVT.

This rearrangement joins TRBV27 to TRBJ2-1; 8 nucleotides agree with TRBD2. The ends lost 11 bases at V and 6 bases at J; junction bases unmatched: 21. Germline V gene data show CDR1 as MNHEY and CDR2 as SMNVEV (reference sequence). The CDR3 runs to 17 residues. In DNA, the CDR3 is TGTGCCCCCCAGGCGGGACTACCGAACGGGAGGGGCAATGAGCAGTTCTTC. This codes for CAPQAGLPNGRGNEQFF.